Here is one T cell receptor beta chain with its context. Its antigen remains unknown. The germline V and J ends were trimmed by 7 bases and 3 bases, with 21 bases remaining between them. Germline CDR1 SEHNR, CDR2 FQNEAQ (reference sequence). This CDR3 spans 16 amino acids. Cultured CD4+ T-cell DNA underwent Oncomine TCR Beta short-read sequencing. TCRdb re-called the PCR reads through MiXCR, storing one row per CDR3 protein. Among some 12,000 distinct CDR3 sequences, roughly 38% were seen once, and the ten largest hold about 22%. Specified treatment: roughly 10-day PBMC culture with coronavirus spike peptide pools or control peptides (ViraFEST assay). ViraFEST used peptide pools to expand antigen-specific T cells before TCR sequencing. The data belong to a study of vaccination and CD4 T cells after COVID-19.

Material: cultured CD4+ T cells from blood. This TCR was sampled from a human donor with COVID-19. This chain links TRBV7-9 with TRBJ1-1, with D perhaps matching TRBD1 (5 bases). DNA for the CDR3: TGTGCCAGCACCCTCTTACCAGGGTTGGGGGACACTGAAGCTTTCTTT. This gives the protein CASTLLPGLGDTEAFF.